What follows are 30 T cell receptor beta chains derived from one specimen sequenced in a study of T cells in Graves' hyperthyroidism and ophthalmopathy. Amplified regions were TCR beta CDR3 sequences from RNA transcripts. Primed by the HTBI set, a first-round RT-PCR was run on the TCR CDR3. Via MiXCR, TCRdb re-called the multiplex PCR reads, giving one row per CDR3 protein. The sample consists of a few hundred thousand distinct CDR3 sequences, roughly 13% of them appearing once. Input material: blood. The origin of the receptors is a woman in her thirties or forties with Graves' ophthalmopathy.

The table lists this clonotype with many counts. The genes are TRBV20-1 and TRBJ2-3; D remains unclear. The ends were cut back, 5 bases at V and 5 bases at J, with 11 bases in the middle. The CDR3 spans 12 residues. Germline CDR1 reads DFQATT; CDR2 reads SNEGSKA (reference sequence). The CDR3 DNA follows: TGCAGTGCTTCGACCTTAGGAGATACGCAGTATTTT. Its translation is CSASTLGDTQYF.

This clonotype was seen ten or more times. The genes are TRBV12-3 or TRBV12-4 and TRBJ2-5; 10 nucleotides align to TRBD1. This CDR3 has 14 residues. J lost 5 bases, V lost 8 bases, and 8 bases had no gene match. DNA of the CDR3: TGTGCCAGCTCGCGGACAGGGGGTGGGGAGACCCAGTACTTC. Residues: CASSRTGGGETQYF.

In its sample, this clonotype was seen a few times. This chain joins TRBV10-1 and TRBJ2-1, with D possibly TRBD2 on 5 matching bases. The CDR3 covers 14 residues. Germline V CDR1 and CDR2: WNHNN, SYGVQD (reference sequence). The V end was cut by 10 bases, the J end by 1 base, with 14 bases between. DNA of the CDR3: TGCGCCACCTCAGGAGGAGCGTCCTACAATGAGCAGTTCTTC. Its protein is CATSGGASYNEQFF.

This clonotype was seen a handful of times. The V call is TRBV14, the J call TRBJ2-4, with D perhaps TRBD2 (5 bases). V lost 0 bases, J lost 0 bases, and 9 bases lay in between. Germline V gives CDR1 SGHDN, CDR2 FVKESK. The CDR3 runs 16 residues. The CDR3 sequence is CASSQEEGLAKNIQYF. The CDR3 DNA is TGTGCCAGCAGCCAAGAAGAAGGACTAGCCAAAAACATTCAGTACTTC.

The chain employs TRBV7-8 and TRBJ2-2; 7 bases match TRBD1. Trimming cost V 5 bases and J 4 bases; bases outside gene matches: 4. Germline CDR1 SGHVS, CDR2 FQNEAQ. CDR3 size: 14 residues. The CDR3, as DNA: TGTGCCAGCAGCCCGGGACAGAGCACCGGGGAGCTGTTTTTT. It yields the protein CASSPGQSTGELFF.

The chain employs TRBV24-1 and TRBJ1-2; 7 positions match TRBD1. CDR1 is KGHDR, CDR2 SFDVKD, per germline. Trimming removed 4 bases from V and 3 bases from J; junction bases left unmatched: 7. The CDR3 is 15 amino acids. CDR3 sequence: CATSDQSGTDYGYTF. In nucleotides, the CDR3 is TGTGCCACCAGTGACCAATCCGGGACAGACTATGGCTACACCTTC.

This clonotype appeared many times. The V and J genes are TRBV7-9 and TRBJ2-1; D is undetermined. This CDR3 region has 16 residues. The V gene lost 3 bases and the J gene lost 6 bases, with 18 bases spanning the gap. Germline V CDR1 and CDR2: SEHNR, FQNEAQ (reference sequence). The CDR3 reads CASSLDHLILPNEQFF. The CDR3, as DNA: TGTGCCAGCAGCTTGGACCATCTCATCCTACCCAATGAGCAGTTCTTC.

CDR3 nucleotide sequence: TGTGCCTGGAGGGCTCGACACAGCTATGGCTACACCTTC. As protein: CAWRARHSYGYTF. This chain uses TRBV30 with TRBJ1-2; D uncertain. CDR3 length: 13 amino acids. From germline, CDR1 is GTSNPN and CDR2 SVGIG (reference sequence). V lost 3 bases, J lost 4 bases, and 12 bases lay in between.

This clonotype has ten or more counts. V usage is TRBV12-5 and J usage is TRBJ2-5, with TRBD1 as a possible D gene (5 bases). The germline CDR1 and CDR2 sequences are LGHNT and FRNRAP. The V and J ends lost 6 bases and 4 bases respectively, with 21 bases between them. This CDR3 is 16 amino acids long. The CDR3 spells CASGHRLSVGGETQYF. The CDR3 DNA reads TGTGCTAGTGGCCACAGGCTTTCCGTAGGTGGAGAGACCCAGTACTTC. The whole variable domain, filled in from reference TRBV12-5 and TRBJ2-5, reads DARVTQTPRHKVTEMGQEVTMRCQPILGHNTVFWYRQTMMQGLELLAYFRNRAPLDDSGMPKDRFSAEMPDATLATLKIQPSEPRDSAVYFCASGHRLSVGGETQYFGPGTRLLVL.

The table lists this clonotype with many counts. The chain has TRBV11-2 and TRBJ1-1; no clear D. The CDR3 consists of 14 residues. From germline, CDR1 is SGHAT and CDR2 FQNNGV. V lost 1 base to trimming and J lost 3 bases, with 9 bases between them. CDR3 nucleotide sequence: TGTGCCAGCAGCTTAGGGGCCACGCACACTGAAGCTTTCTTT. This encodes CASSLGATHTEAFF.

The chain couples TRBV9 to TRBJ2-2; no clear D. CDR1 is SGDLS, CDR2 YYNGEE, per germline. This CDR3 contains 14 residues. V was clipped by 2 bases and J by 2 bases, with 7 bases between them. CDR3 in DNA: TGTGCCAGCAGCGTGCATACTAACACCGGGGAGCTGTTTTTT. This encodes CASSVHTNTGELFF.

This clonotype has more than one count but fewer than ten. The chain has TRBV9 and TRBJ2-2; tentative D call: TRBD2 (6 bases). This CDR3 is built from 17 residues. The V gene lost 0 bases and the J gene lost 2 bases, with 14 bases spanning the gap. Germline V gene data show CDR1 as SGDLS and CDR2 as YYNGEE. In DNA form, the CDR3 reads TGTGCCAGCAGCGTAGCTTTCGCTAGCGCAAACACCGGGGAGCTGTTTTTT. Translation gives CASSVAFASANTGELFF.

This clonotype was recorded at least ten times. This chain joins TRBV5-5 and TRBJ2-2; D may be TRBD1 (5 bases). With 4 bases removed from V and 7 bases from J, the gap between germline ends came to 17 bases. The CDR3 spans 15 residues. From germline, CDR1 is SGHKS and CDR2 YYEKEE (reference sequence). The CDR3 reads CASSPGQGRGGELFF. CDR3 bases: TGTGCCAGCAGCCCTGGACAAGGAAGGGGCGGGGAGCTGTTTTTT.

At least ten counts were recorded for this clonotype. The CDR3 reads CSVEVSGGLHYGYTF. The CDR3, as DNA: TGCAGCGTTGAAGTGTCCGGCGGACTCCACTATGGCTACACCTTC. The V call is TRBV29-1, the J call TRBJ1-2; D is undetermined. The V gene lost 1 base and the J gene lost 3 bases, with 15 bases spanning the gap. This CDR3 is built from 15 residues. Germline V CDR1 and CDR2: SQVTM, ANQGSEA.

The CDR3 loop is CASNHGGSQYF. CDR3 DNA sequence: TGTGCCAGCAACCATGGGGGCTCCCAGTACTTC. The chain joins TRBV28 to TRBJ2-5, with TRBD1 as a possible D gene (6 bases). The CDR3 contains 11 residues. V dropped 7 bases and J dropped 9 bases, with 12 bases sitting between them. Germline loops: CDR1 MDHEN, CDR2 SYDVKM.

This clonotype came up many times. The chain joins TRBV2 to TRBJ2-7; TRBD1 or TRBD2 may be the D gene (5 bases each). Germline lookup yields CDR1 SNHLY and CDR2 FYNNEI. The CDR3 covers 12 residues. V gave up 6 bases and J gave up 1 base, with 7 bases separating them. For the CDR3, the DNA is TGTGCCAGCAGGTGGGGGTCCTACGAGCAGTACTTC. Protein: CASRWGSYEQYF.

The genes are TRBV20-1 and TRBJ1-5; TRBD1 aligns across 8 bases. Germline V gene data show CDR1 as DFQATT and CDR2 as SNEGSKA (reference sequence). Trimming cost V 1 base and J 3 bases; bases outside gene matches: 8. The CDR3 sequence is 16 residues long. The CDR3 is CSARGLSRGHNQPQHF. For the CDR3, the DNA is TGCAGTGCTAGAGGGCTTTCCAGGGGGCACAATCAGCCCCAGCATTTT.

The CDR3 nucleotides are TGTGCCATCATGGGAAGCGGGGGGCACTCCTACGAGCAGTACTTC. Translating gives CAIMGSGGHSYEQYF. The gene calls are TRBV10-3 and TRBJ2-7; the match to TRBD2 covers 9 bases. J gave up 0 bases and V 7 bases, and 7 bases lay outside the gene matches. Germline assignment: CDR1 ENHRY and CDR2 SYGVKD. The CDR3 runs 15 residues.

Turning to this clonotype: A clone one base away is much larger, so this may be a read error. This rearrangement joins TRBV20-1 to TRBJ2-2, with D possibly TRBD2 on 5 matching bases. V gave up 1 base and J gave up 1 base, with 7 bases separating them. Germline V gene lookup returns CDR1 DFQATT and CDR2 SNEGSKA (reference sequence). This CDR3 has 14 residues. The CDR3 sequence: CSARAEVNTGELFF. CDR3 nucleotides: TGCAGTGCTAGAGCGGAGGTGAACACCGGGGAGCTGTTTTTT.

This clonotype showed up many times. V is TRBV7-2 and J is TRBJ1-2; possibly TRBD1 for D (5 bases). Germline lookup yields CDR1 SGHTA and CDR2 FQGNSA. Trimming left V 5 bases short and J 7 bases short, with 20 bases between. The CDR3 extends over 15 amino acids. CDR3 DNA: TGTGCCAGCAGCCCTAAGGGCTCAGGGCAACCTGGCTACACCTTC. This sequence encodes CASSPKGSGQPGYTF.

This clonotype was counted ten times or more. V is TRBV24-1 and J is TRBJ2-1, with TRBD2 matching 9 bases. Looked up from germline, CDR1 is KGHDR and CDR2 is SFDVKD. The CDR3 spans 15 residues. Losses at the gene ends were 6 bases for V and 8 bases for J; bases not matched to a gene: 10. CDR3 sequence (DNA): TGTGCCACCAGTCGAGGACTAGCGCATTCTGATGAGCAGTTCTTC. It specifies CATSRGLAHSDEQFF.

This chain uses TRBV11-3 with TRBJ2-1; TRBD1 or TRBD2 may be the D gene (5 bases each). The CDR3 totals 13 residues. The germline V gene encodes CDR1 SGHNT and CDR2 YENEEA. Trimming left V 8 bases short and J 9 bases short, with 17 bases between. CDR3 nucleotides: TGTGCCAGCCGGGACCCCGGGGCACTTGAGCAGTTCTTC. Its protein product is CASRDPGALEQFF.

This clonotype was detected only a few times. This chain uses TRBV10-2 with TRBJ1-5, with TRBD1 identical over 7 bases. V shed 0 bases, J shed 4 bases, and the junction held 0 bases outside the gene matches. The germline V gene encodes CDR1 WSHSY and CDR2 SAAADI. The CDR3 covers 14 residues. The CDR3 DNA sequence: TGCGCCAGCAGTGAGTCCAGGGGGAATCAGCCCCAGCATTTT. As protein: CASSESRGNQPQHF.

A few counts support this clonotype. The chain uses TRBV14 and TRBJ2-7; no definite D call. This CDR3 has 12 residues. Germline V gives CDR1 SGHDN, CDR2 FVKESK. The V end was cut by 1 base, the J end by 7 bases, with 8 bases between. Here the CDR3 reads CASSQGRQEQYF. CDR3 coding DNA: TGTGCCAGCAGCCAAGGTCGGCAGGAGCAGTACTTC.

This chain connects TRBV24-1 to TRBJ2-1; 7 bases are a match to TRBD2. Germline V gene data show CDR1 as KGHDR and CDR2 as SFDVKD. The ends lost 4 bases at V and 5 bases at J; junction bases unmatched: 7. There are 15 residues in the CDR3. The CDR3 region has the DNA TGTGCCACCAGTGAAGCTAGCGGAATAAACAATGAGCAGTTCTTC. It yields the protein CATSEASGINNEQFF.

This clonotype has a count of ten or more. The chain employs TRBV2 and TRBJ2-1; 10 bases agree with TRBD2. V shed 9 bases, J shed 8 bases, and the junction held 4 bases outside the gene matches. CDR3 length: 12 residues. Germline-derived CDR1 and CDR2 are SNHLY and FYNNEI. The CDR3 coding sequence is TGTGCCAGTCGGACTAGCGGCTATGAGCAGTTCTTC. It encodes CASRTSGYEQFF.

This clonotype was counted many times. The J gene is TRBJ2-5, the V gene TRBV7-6; the match to TRBD2 covers 8 bases. This CDR3 has 14 amino acids. Germline lookup yields CDR1 SGHVS and CDR2 FNYEAQ. Germline trimming cut 6 bases from V and 4 bases from J; bases unmatched to any gene: 7. CDR3 bases: TGTGCCAGCAGTCACCGCCTAGCGGGAGAGACCCAGTACTTC. Encoded protein: CASSHRLAGETQYF.

This clonotype was picked up many times. V is TRBV29-1 and J is TRBJ2-7; 7 bases fit TRBD2. Germline V CDR1 and CDR2: SQVTM, ANQGSEA. The CDR3 has 14 amino acids. The V segment lost 4 bases and the J segment 5 bases; nucleotides outside the gene matches: 11. In DNA, the CDR3 is TGCAGCGTTGGGGCCGCGGGAGTGAGAAACGAGCAGTACTTC. This translates into CSVGAAGVRNEQYF.

This clonotype has only one observation. The genes are TRBV6-1 and TRBJ1-5, with D unresolved. With 7 bases removed from V and 0 bases from J, the gap between germline ends came to 7 bases. Germline values: CDR1 MNHNS, CDR2 SASEGT. The CDR3 has 13 amino acids. The CDR3 DNA follows: TGTGCCAGCATGATGAATAGCAATCAGCCCCAGCATTTT. Protein product: CASMMNSNQPQHF.

This clonotype was seen a single time. Germline is not matched at one junction end, which may reflect a read error. This chain links TRBV6-2 or TRBV6-3 with TRBJ1-3; weak D call: TRBD1 (5 bases). The CDR3 extends over 15 amino acids. Germline CDR1 is MNHEY and CDR2 is SVGEGT. Here the CDR3 reads CASSTGPVSGSTIYF. DNA of the CDR3: TGTGCCAGCAGTACGGGACCGGTCTCTGGAAGCACCATATATTTT.